The 29 T cell receptor beta chains below come from one sample, sequenced in a study of radiotherapy plus CTLA-4 blockade in lung cancer. Sequencing was performed with immunoSEQ multiplex PCR; in TCRdb, only in-frame clones are kept and a portion is missing. The sample consists of around 100,000 clones, 65% to 80% of them appearing once. The material was peripheral blood, obtained from a patient treated with radiotherapy plus ipilimumab. Every receptor here comes from a human donor with non-small cell lung cancer who had a partial response to radiotherapy plus ipilimumab. Some clones in this sample may be carry-over from other donors' samples.

The V gene is TRBV30, the J gene TRBJ2-3; D might be TRBD2 (6 bases). The V end lost 0 bases, the J end lost 5 bases, and 12 bases lay between the germline ends. The CDR3 consists of 14 residues. CDR1 and CDR2 (germline): GTSNPN, SVGIG (reference sequence). The CDR3 sequence: CAWSVSGGVDTQYF. CDR3 nucleotides: TGTGCCTGGAGTGTAAGCGGCGGGGTAGATACGCAGTATTTT.

The chain uses TRBV6-5 and TRBJ1-5; 8 nucleotides match TRBD1. This CDR3 contains 15 residues. The germline CDR1 and CDR2 sequences are MNHEY and SVGAGI. With 6 bases clipped from V and 1 base from J, the junction kept 5 bases outside the gene matches. In DNA form, the CDR3 reads TGTGCCAGCAGATACGGACAGGGAAGCAATCAGCCCCAGCATTTT. Residues: CASRYGQGSNQPQHF.

Here the CDR3 reads CASSTFGGPNEQFF. The CDR3 DNA sequence: TGTGCCAGTAGTACGTTCGGGGGGCCCAATGAGCAGTTCTTC. The chain combines TRBV19 with TRBJ2-1, with a tentative D call TRBD2 (7 bases). Per germline, CDR1 LNHDA and CDR2 SQIVND (reference sequence). The CDR3 has 14 residues. Trimming removed 4 bases from V and 6 bases from J, with 13 bases in between.

This clone was observed a handful of times. The chain couples TRBV7-9 to TRBJ2-6, with 10 nucleotides matching TRBD1. Germline assignment: CDR1 SEHNR and CDR2 FQNEAQ (reference sequence). The CDR3 covers 17 residues. V shed 4 bases and J 2 bases; nucleotides not matched to a gene: 5. CDR3 nucleotides: TGTGCCAGCAGCTCCACCGGGACAGGGGCTGGGGCCAACGTCCTGACTTTC. This codes for CASSSTGTGAGANVLTF.

This clone showed up just once. The chain links TRBV10-2 to TRBJ2-2; D is possibly TRBD2 (6 bases). The V and J ends lost 6 bases and 3 bases respectively, with 8 bases between them. The CDR3 consists of 13 residues. Germline V lookup: CDR1 WSHSY, CDR2 SAAADI. The CDR3 DNA reads as TGCGCCAGCAGGGAGGGCTACACCGGGGAGCTGTTTTTT. This translates into CASREGYTGELFF.

The rearrangement uses TRBV5-1 and TRBJ2-1; maybe TRBD2 (6 bases). CDR3 length: 14 residues. The germline CDR1 and CDR2 sequences are SGHRS and YFSETQ. Trimming shortened V by 4 bases and J by 7 bases, and 15 bases separated the two germline ends. The CDR3 reads CASSPGAGRNEQFF. In DNA, the CDR3 is TGCGCCAGCAGCCCCGGCGCGGGGAGGAATGAGCAGTTCTTC.

The rearrangement links TRBV21-1 to TRBJ2-5; TRBD2, the table's D call, was not compared with the DNA. The DNA end is more similar to TRBJ2-7, so the J call may be wrong. TRBV21-1 is a pseudogene segment. The CDR3 is 17 amino acids. This CDR3 reads CASSKKGASGGTYEQYF. The CDR3 nucleotides read TGTGCCAGCAGCAAAAAGGGTGCTAGCGGGGGAACCTACGAGCAGTACTTC.

The V gene is TRBV28, the J gene TRBJ1-5, with D unclear. V was shortened by 7 bases and J by 4 bases, with 17 bases between the two germline ends. Germline lookup yields CDR1 MDHEN and CDR2 SYDVKM. CDR3 length: 15 residues. DNA for the CDR3: TGTGCCAGCACTGCCCGGGGAGGGAGAAATCAGCCCCAGCATTTT. Its protein is CASTARGGRNQPQHF.

The chain carries TRBV28 and TRBJ2-5; D is unclear. With the DNA end fitting TRBJ2-7 better, the J assignment may be wrong. Germline CDR1 and CDR2: MDHEN and SYDVKM. There are 13 residues in the CDR3. In nucleotides, the CDR3 is TGTGCCAGCAGTCCGGTCCCTTCCTACGAGCAGTACTTC. Translating gives CASSPVPSYEQYF.

The chain joins TRBV2 to TRBJ1-2; TRBD1 is a possible D gene (5 bases). Germline CDR1 reads SNHLY; CDR2 reads FYNNEI. V lost 4 bases and J lost 4, with 16 bases in between. The CDR3 length is 15 residues. CDR3 in DNA: TGTGCCAGCAGTGGGAGAACAGGAATATCCTATGGCTACACCTTC. This sequence encodes CASSGRTGISYGYTF.

There are a few counts of this clone. The chain has TRBV10-3 and TRBJ2-1, with 10 bases lining up with TRBD2. The V and J ends lost 5 bases and 5 bases, in that order; junction bases with no gene match: 6. The CDR3 consists of 15 residues. The germline V gene encodes CDR1 ENHRY and CDR2 SYGVKD. The CDR3 DNA reads TGTGCCATCAGTTTCAGCGGGAGGGCCGACAATGAGCAGTTCTTC. Encoded protein: CAISFSGRADNEQFF.

V usage is TRBV6-6 and J usage is TRBJ2-1, with unresolved D. V was pared by 2 bases and J by 9 bases, with 2 bases between. Germline-derived CDR1 and CDR2 are MNHNY and SVGAGI (reference sequence). The CDR3 is 10 amino acids. The CDR3 loop is CASSYREQFF. CDR3 in DNA: TGTGCCAGCAGTTACCGTGAGCAGTTCTTC.

This clone was seen more than once but under ten times. This rearrangement joins TRBV18 to TRBJ1-1, with unresolved D. Germline CDR1 and CDR2: KGHSH and LQKENI. Trimming shortened V by 3 bases and J by 0 bases, and 5 bases separated the two germline ends. CDR3 length: 13 residues. The CDR3 DNA is TGTGCCAGCTCACCCAAATTGAACACTGAAGCTTTCTTT. Translated: CASSPKLNTEAFF.

V usage is TRBV7-2 and J usage is TRBJ1-3, with D tentatively TRBD1 (6 bases). V shed 5 bases and J shed 0 bases, with 8 bases lying between them. Germline lookup yields CDR1 SGHTA and CDR2 FQGNSA. This CDR3 comprises 14 residues. The CDR3 bases are TGTGCCAGCAGCCAGGACAGCTCTGGAAACACCATATATTTT. This translates into CASSQDSSGNTIYF.

V usage is TRBV5-1 and J usage is TRBJ2-2; 12 bases map to TRBD2. The CDR3 is made up of 19 amino acids. In germline, CDR1 is SGHRS, CDR2 YFSETQ. Trimming removed 1 base from V and 1 base from J; junction bases left unmatched: 8. Here the CDR3 reads CASSLYHGLAGRNTGELFF. CDR3 coding DNA: TGCGCCAGCAGCTTGTACCACGGACTAGCGGGGCGGAACACCGGGGAGCTGTTTTTT.

The chain links TRBV30 to TRBJ2-3; 8 bases agree with TRBD1. After removal of 0 bases from V and 4 bases from J, the junction contained 9 bases not matched to a gene. The CDR3 length is 16 residues. Germline V CDR1 and CDR2: GTSNPN, SVGIG (reference sequence). The DNA of the CDR3 is TGTGCCTGGAGTGTACTGTCAGGGGGCGGATCAGATACGCAGTATTTT. It specifies CAWSVLSGGGSDTQYF. Looking up the rest from reference TRBV30 and TRBJ2-3 gives the full variable domain: SQTIHQWPATLVQPVGSPLSLECTVEGTSNPNLYWYRQAAGRGLQLLFYSVGIGQISSEVPQNLSASRPQDRQFILSSKKLLLSDSGFYLCAWSVLSGGGSDTQYFGPGTRLTVL.

The chain combines TRBV7-8 with TRBJ2-1; 8 bases line up with TRBD2. J was trimmed by 6 bases and V by 5 bases; bases with no gene match: 12. This CDR3 comprises 16 residues. Germline lookup yields CDR1 SGHVS and CDR2 FQNEAQ. CDR3 in DNA: TGTGCCAGCAGCCACCTCTGGGCGGGGGGCACCAATGAGCAGTTCTTC. It encodes CASSHLWAGGTNEQFF.

This chain uses TRBV6-1 with TRBJ2-5; 12 nucleotides match TRBD2. The CDR3 sequence is 16 residues long. After removal of 3 bases from V and 4 bases from J, the junction contained 6 bases not matched to a gene. CDR1 and CDR2 from the germline V gene are MNHNS and SASEGT. The CDR3: CASSETMGLAGETQYF. Here the CDR3 DNA reads TGTGCCAGCAGTGAGACGATGGGACTAGCGGGAGAGACCCAGTACTTC.

The rearrangement links TRBV11-1 to TRBJ2-1; 10 bases line up with TRBD2. The CDR3 is made up of 17 amino acids. V lost 1 base and J lost 6; bases outside the gene matches: 9. The germline V gene encodes CDR1 SGHAT and CDR2 FQDESV (reference sequence). The CDR3 loop reads CASSLDGSAGGSNEQFF. The CDR3 DNA sequence: TGTGCCAGCAGCTTAGACGGTTCAGCGGGAGGGTCCAATGAGCAGTTCTTC.

This clone was observed a single time. This rearrangement joins TRBV5-8 to TRBJ1-2; 7 bases fit TRBD1. J lost 8 bases, V lost 4 bases, and 14 bases had no gene match. Germline lookup yields CDR1 SGHTS and CDR2 YDEGEE. There are 15 residues in the CDR3. The CDR3 DNA sequence: TGTGCCAGCAGCGATACGGGACAGCGCTATGTGGGCTACACCTTC. Its protein product is CASSDTGQRYVGYTF.

This chain uses TRBV11-2 with TRBJ2-5, with D possibly TRBD1 on 6 matching bases. Germline assignment: CDR1 SGHAT and CDR2 FQNNGV. The CDR3 extends over 14 amino acids. V lost 4 bases and J lost 1, with 10 bases in between. In DNA form, the CDR3 reads TGTGCCAGCAGCTCGGGACAAATCCAAGAGACCCAGTACTTC. It is translated as CASSSGQIQETQYF.

This clone was seen more than once but under ten times. The CDR3 nucleotides are TGCGCCAGCAGACCCTCGGGACAGGGTTCGTACGAGCAGTACTTC. Translating it yields CASRPSGQGSYEQYF. The V call is TRBV5-1, the J call TRBJ2-7, with 9 bases matching TRBD1. J was trimmed by 4 bases and V by 5 bases; bases with no gene match: 10. In germline, CDR1 is SGHRS, CDR2 YFSETQ. This CDR3 has 15 amino acids.

The V call is TRBV10-2, the J call TRBJ2-7; TRBD1 matches 12 bases. Germline V gene lookup returns CDR1 WSHSY and CDR2 SAAADI. J was trimmed by 9 bases and V by 4 bases; bases with no gene match: 19. The CDR3 has 18 amino acids. This chain's CDR3 is CASSGFWDRGLETGGQYF. The CDR3 bases are TGCGCCAGCAGTGGGTTCTGGGACAGGGGGCTCGAGACGGGCGGGCAGTACTTC.

This chain uses TRBV9 with TRBJ1-6; a possible D gene is TRBD1 (6 bases). Between the trimmed V and J ends, which lost 5 bases and 7 bases, there was a span of 13 bases. The CDR3 runs to 14 residues. Germline CDR1 SGDLS, CDR2 YYNGEE. The DNA of the CDR3 is TGTGCCAGCAGTGGACAGTTCCTGAATTCACCCCTCCACTTT. As protein: CASSGQFLNSPLHF.

This sequence joins TRBV15 and TRBJ2-3, with 7 bases identical to TRBD1. J lost 6 bases, V lost 5 bases, and 8 bases had no gene match. Germline-derived CDR1 and CDR2 are LNHNV and YYDKDF (reference sequence). The CDR3 length is 14 residues. CDR3 sequence reads: CATSGTLRGDTQYF. CDR3 nucleotide sequence: TGTGCCACCAGCGGTACCCTCAGGGGGGATACGCAGTATTTT. The full variable domain, completed using reference TRBV15 and TRBJ2-3, is DAMVIQNPRYQVTQFGKPVTLSCSQTLNHNVMYWYQQKSSQAPKLLFHYYDKDFNNEADTPDNFQSRRPNTSFCFLDIRSPGLGDTAMYLCATSGTLRGDTQYFGPGTRLTVL.

This clone was picked up one time. V usage is TRBV7-9 and J usage is TRBJ2-5, with TRBD2 matching 10 bases. The germline gives CDR1 SEHNR, CDR2 FQNEAQ (reference sequence). V gave up 2 bases and J gave up 4 bases; unmatched junction bases: 10. The CDR3 extends over 17 amino acids. The CDR3 DNA reads as TGTGCCAGCAGCTTATGGAGGGGGTTAGCGGGAGGAGAGACCCAGTACTTC. This gives the protein CASSLWRGLAGGETQYF.

Details on this clone: Other DNA sequences of this sample code for an identical CDR3. The rearrangement links TRBV2 to TRBJ2-5, with a tentative D call TRBD2 (5 bases). The CDR3 extends over 14 amino acids. Trimming stripped 0 bases from V and 7 bases from J, with 12 bases between. In germline, CDR1 is SNHLY, CDR2 FYNNEI. CDR3 sequence reads: CASSEATGSRTQYF. CDR3 DNA: TGTGCCAGCAGTGAAGCGACGGGAAGCCGGACCCAGTACTTC.

The chain is built from TRBV7-8 and TRBJ2-2; D unclear. The germline V gene has CDR1 SGHVS and CDR2 FQNEAQ. The length of the CDR3 is 15 residues. V was pared by 1 base and J by 4 bases, with 10 bases between. This CDR3 reads CASSLDSTGTGELFF. CDR3 sequence (DNA): TGTGCCAGCAGCTTAGACTCTACGGGCACCGGGGAGCTGTTTTTT.

The V and J genes are TRBV7-3 and TRBJ2-1; 15 nucleotides agree with TRBD2. V shed 5 bases, J shed 5 bases, and the junction held 7 bases outside the gene matches. The CDR3 loop spans 17 amino acids. CDR1 SGHTA and CDR2 FQGTGA come from the germline V gene. This chain's CDR3 is CASSPRTSGRVNNEQFF. CDR3 coding DNA: TGTGCCAGCAGCCCCCGGACTAGCGGGAGGGTAAACAATGAGCAGTTCTTC.